The 30 T cell receptor beta chains in this list originate from one sample, sequenced in a study of CD8 T cells in ankylosing spondylitis (dated by TCRdb to the late 2010s). Library method: 5' RACE. Instrument used: Illumina HiSeq 2500. TCRdb applied fastp at Q25 and MiXCR to the public reads, then kept only in-frame beta chains. Rows with one shared CDR3 protein collapse into an entry with the most common genes and DNA. The sample table holds 200,000 to 250,000 distinct CDR3 sequences, of which around 24% were seen once. Approximately 6.6% of the sample comes from the top ten. The sample comprised blood, either unsorted or a sorted T cell fraction (not recorded which). Source of these receptors: a male donor with ankylosing spondylitis or in good health (not recorded which).

As concerns this clonotype: A read error is possible here, since a much larger clone lies one base away. The chain has TRBV2 and TRBJ2-3; 8 nucleotides match TRBD2. The germline V gene encodes CDR1 SNHLY and CDR2 FYNNEI. The trim removed 3 bases at V and 0 bases at J, leaving 5 bases unmatched. The CDR3 runs 16 residues. DNA for the CDR3: TGTGCCAGCAGTGAGGGACTAGGAGCGAGCACAGATACGCAGTATTTT. The encoded protein is CASSEGLGASTDTQYF. Complete variable domain (other parts from reference TRBV2 and TRBJ2-3): EPEVTQTPSHQVTQMGQEVILRCVPISNHLYFYWYRQILGQKVEFLVSFYNNEISEKSEIFDDQFSVERPDGSNFTLKIRSTKLEDSAMYFCASSEGLGASTDTQYFGPGTRLTVL.

The chain is built from TRBV12-3 or TRBV12-4 and TRBJ1-6, with D perhaps matching TRBD1 (5 bases). The V end lost 5 bases, the J end lost 6 bases, and 17 bases lay between the germline ends. The CDR3 sequence is 16 residues long. The CDR3 DNA reads TGTGCCAGCAGTCGATCGGGGCCTCCTGCTAATTCACCCCTCCACTTT. It yields the protein CASSRSGPPANSPLHF.

This clonotype was observed a handful of times. The chain joins TRBV5-1 to TRBJ2-3; 7 positions agree with TRBD2. The germline V gene has CDR1 SGHRS and CDR2 YFSETQ. V gave up 0 bases and J gave up 5 bases; unmatched junction bases: 6. CDR3 length: 15 amino acids. CDR3 DNA: TGCGCCAGCAGCTTGGCCGGCGGGAGAGGAGATACGCAGTATTTT. This gives the protein CASSLAGGRGDTQYF.

V usage is TRBV28 and J usage is TRBJ1-2; 8 bases map to TRBD1. V was clipped by 6 bases and J by 4 bases; unmatched bases: 10. Looked up from germline, CDR1 is MDHEN and CDR2 is SYDVKM. The CDR3 covers 15 residues. Here the CDR3 DNA reads TGTGCCAGCAGCCCGATAATAGACAGGGGCTATGGCTACACCTTC. Its protein is CASSPIIDRGYGYTF.

Ten or more counts support this clonotype. V and J are TRBV12-3 or TRBV12-4 and TRBJ2-1; D possibly uses TRBD1 or TRBD2 (6 bases each). The CDR3 length is 15 residues. V lost 3 bases and J lost 10, with 19 bases in between. The CDR3 DNA reads TGTGCCAGCAGTTTCACCCTTTCCGGGGGCTGGGAGCAGTTCTTC. This translates into CASSFTLSGGWEQFF.

The table lists this clonotype with a few counts. The V call is TRBV7-2, the J call TRBJ2-7; 10 positions agree with TRBD1. V was clipped by 5 bases and J by 7 bases; unmatched bases: 14. The CDR3 extends over 16 amino acids. Germline V gene data show CDR1 as SGHTA and CDR2 as FQGNSA. The CDR3 loop reads CASSPSGQGEGREQYF. The DNA for the CDR3 is TGTGCCAGCAGCCCCTCAGGACAGGGGGAAGGACGGGAGCAGTACTTC.

This clonotype has ten or more counts. CDR3 coding DNA: TGCGCCAGCAGCTTAGGCCCCCGGACTCTTGGCCCCTACGAGCAGTACTTC. This gives the protein CASSLGPRTLGPYEQYF. The chain carries TRBV5-1 and TRBJ2-7, with a weak D call TRBD2 (5 bases). Trimming shortened V by 2 bases and J by 2 bases, and 20 bases separated the two germline ends. In germline, CDR1 is SGHRS, CDR2 YFSETQ. This CDR3 has 17 residues.

The chain combines TRBV20-1 with TRBJ2-3; D gene uncertain. The germline V gene encodes CDR1 DFQATT and CDR2 SNEGSKA (reference sequence). The ends were cut back, 3 bases at V and 3 bases at J, with 4 bases in the middle. The CDR3 covers 11 residues. CDR3 sequence reads: CSASNTDTQYF. CDR3 nucleotide sequence: TGCAGTGCTAGCAATACAGATACGCAGTATTTT.

This clonotype was counted many times. The chain employs TRBV12-3 or TRBV12-4 and TRBJ2-7; no clear D. CDR3 length: 14 amino acids. Trimming took off 4 bases at V and 1 base at J, with 11 bases between the two ends. The CDR3 DNA follows: TGTGCCAGCAGTTGGGGAACAGAATCCTACGAGCAGTACTTC. Protein: CASSWGTESYEQYF.

This clonotype has ten or more counts. This chain uses TRBV12-3 or TRBV12-4 with TRBJ2-1; no definite D call. CDR3 length: 12 amino acids. The germline V and J ends were trimmed by 4 bases and 8 bases, with 9 bases remaining between them. CDR3 bases: TGTGCCAGCAGTTCTCTTCCCTATGAGCAGTTCTTC. Residues: CASSSLPYEQFF.

Ten or more counts support this clonotype. The gene calls are TRBV5-1 and TRBJ2-3, with D possibly TRBD1 on 6 matching bases. This CDR3 region has 16 residues. Trimming stripped 3 bases from V and 0 bases from J, with 14 bases between. Germline loops: CDR1 SGHRS, CDR2 YFSETQ. This CDR3 is CASSSQGTASTDTQYF. As DNA, the CDR3 is TGCGCCAGCAGCTCACAGGGTACCGCTAGCACAGATACGCAGTATTTT.

V usage is TRBV12-3 or TRBV12-4 and J usage is TRBJ1-5; D is ambiguous. The CDR3 covers 10 residues. Deletions cut 8 bases from V and 9 bases from J, with 8 bases between. The CDR3 loop reads CASGSRPQHF. In nucleotides, the CDR3 is TGTGCCAGCGGATCGCGGCCCCAGCATTTT.

At least ten counts were recorded for this clonotype. The chain employs TRBV27 and TRBJ2-7; maybe TRBD2 (6 bases). Germline V gives CDR1 MNHEY, CDR2 SMNVEV (reference sequence). The CDR3 covers 14 residues. Trimming took off 6 bases at V and 3 bases at J, with 15 bases between the two ends. CDR3 sequence (DNA): TGTGCCAGCAGACCCGGGACCGGGGGCTACGAGCAGTACTTC. The encoded protein is CASRPGTGGYEQYF.

This clonotype was found many times. The V gene is TRBV20-1, the J gene TRBJ2-5; 9 bases match TRBD2. Germline loops: CDR1 DFQATT, CDR2 SNEGSKA (reference sequence). Losses at the gene ends were 0 bases for V and 5 bases for J; bases not matched to a gene: 10. The CDR3 totals 16 residues. CDR3 nucleotides: TGCAGTGCTAGAGAAAGCGGGAGGTCCCGTCTGGAGACCCAGTACTTC. Translating it yields CSARESGRSRLETQYF.

CDR3: CASSQERTGGSNEQFF. The CDR3 DNA sequence: TGCGCCAGCAGCCAGGAAAGGACAGGGGGGTCCAATGAGCAGTTCTTC. This rearrangement joins TRBV4-3 to TRBJ2-1; 10 nucleotides align to TRBD1. V trimming: 3 bases; J trimming: 6 bases; junction bases outside the gene matches: 8. This CDR3 is built from 16 residues. Germline V CDR1 and CDR2: LGHNA, YSLEER.

This clonotype was counted many times. This chain links TRBV12-3 or TRBV12-4 with TRBJ2-7; possibly TRBD2 for D (7 bases). Trimming left V 2 bases short and J 7 bases short, with 12 bases between. The CDR3 has 13 amino acids. The CDR3 reads CASSLRGAREQYF. The CDR3 region has the DNA TGTGCCAGCAGTTTACGGGGGGCTCGTGAGCAGTACTTC.

This clonotype was detected ten times or more. The rearrangement links TRBV10-2 to TRBJ1-3; D unclear. With 2 bases removed from V and 0 bases from J, the gap between germline ends came to 8 bases. The V gene's germline CDR1 is WSHSY and CDR2 SAAADI. The CDR3 spans 15 residues. The CDR3, as DNA: TGCGCCAGCAGTGAGGGGAACGACTCTGGAAACACCATATATTTT. This sequence encodes CASSEGNDSGNTIYF.

This clonotype was seen more than once but under ten times. The CDR3 bases are TGCAGTGCTCCAGGACAGGGAGTCAACGAGCAGTACTTC. This gives the protein CSAPGQGVNEQYF. The rearrangement joins TRBV20-1 to TRBJ2-7; TRBD1 matches 8 bases. The CDR3 length is 13 residues. Germline-derived CDR1 and CDR2 are DFQATT and SNEGSKA (reference sequence). Trimming at V came to 5 bases and at J to 5 bases, leaving 8 bases not matched to a gene.

This chain connects TRBV4-2 to TRBJ1-2; D is unresolved. The CDR3 totals 13 residues. Germline assignment: CDR1 LGHNA and CDR2 YNFKEQ. Trimming left V 0 bases short and J 5 bases short, with 7 bases between. In DNA form, the CDR3 reads TGTGCCAGCAGCCAAGAGACGGGTTATGGCTACACCTTC. It encodes CASSQETGYGYTF.

This clonotype has ten or more counts. The rearrangement links TRBV7-2 to TRBJ2-2; 12 bases are a match to TRBD2. From germline, CDR1 is SGHTA and CDR2 FQGNSA. The CDR3 contains 16 residues. The trim removed 3 bases at V and 8 bases at J, leaving 7 bases unmatched. CDR3 residues: CASSFLSSGREGELFF. The CDR3 nucleotides read TGTGCCAGCAGCTTTCTCTCTAGCGGGAGGGAGGGGGAGCTGTTTTTT.

The chain employs TRBV5-5 and TRBJ2-5; D is possibly TRBD1 (6 bases). V dropped 2 bases and J dropped 1 base, with 18 bases sitting between them. This CDR3 spans 17 amino acids. CDR1 and CDR2 from the germline V gene are SGHKS and YYEKEE (reference sequence). DNA of the CDR3: TGTGCCAGCAGCTTTAATCTCATCCGGGACACCCAAGAGACCCAGTACTTC. Its protein product is CASSFNLIRDTQETQYF.

This clonotype was found many times. The V call is TRBV6-6, the J call TRBJ2-7; TRBD2 is a possible D gene (6 bases). V gave up 5 bases and J gave up 3 bases, with 11 bases separating them. The CDR3 consists of 13 residues. CDR1 and CDR2 from the germline V gene are MNHNY and SVGAGI (reference sequence). Here the CDR3 DNA reads TGTGCCAGCAGTCCGCGCGGGATCTACGAGCAGTACTTC. It is translated as CASSPRGIYEQYF.

This clonotype was detected ten times or more. J is TRBJ2-3 and V is TRBV6-1; possibly TRBD2 for D (6 bases). Germline V gene lookup returns CDR1 MNHNS and CDR2 SASEGT. Trimming pared 6 bases from V and 3 bases from J, leaving 22 bases between. The CDR3 has 17 amino acids. The CDR3 DNA reads TGTGCCAGCAGCCTACGTGGAAGGGAGGTTCGGACAGATACGCAGTATTTT. It translates to CASSLRGREVRTDTQYF.

This clonotype was seen at least ten times. This chain links TRBV24-1 with TRBJ2-1; TRBD2 matches 13 bases. J was trimmed by 6 bases and V by 2 bases; bases with no gene match: 9. This CDR3 region has 18 residues. The germline gives CDR1 KGHDR, CDR2 SFDVKD. CDR3 protein: CATSDSRLAGGVFNEQFF. In DNA form, the CDR3 reads TGTGCCACCAGTGATTCCCGACTAGCGGGAGGTGTTTTCAATGAGCAGTTCTTC.

This clonotype showed up many times. The chain recombines TRBV12-3 or TRBV12-4 with TRBJ1-3; possibly TRBD1 for D (5 bases). V shed 3 bases and J shed 3 bases, with 9 bases lying between them. CDR3 size: 14 residues. The DNA of the CDR3 is TGTGCCAGCAGTTTTGCAGGGAATGGAAACACCATATATTTT. Its translation: CASSFAGNGNTIYF.

In this sample, this clonotype turned up many times. The chain employs TRBV6-5 and TRBJ1-6; no definite D call. V was pared by 0 bases and J by 9 bases, with 9 bases between. The CDR3 is made up of 14 amino acids. Germline CDR1 and CDR2: MNHEY and SVGAGI. The CDR3 loop is CASSYSFAGSPLHF. CDR3 DNA: TGTGCCAGCAGTTACTCGTTCGCGGGTTCACCCCTCCACTTT.

The sample holds many counts of this clonotype. The rearrangement uses TRBV7-2 and TRBJ2-7; maybe TRBD1 (6 bases). This CDR3 contains 14 residues. Germline loops: CDR1 SGHTA, CDR2 FQGNSA. V was cut by 5 bases and J by 0 bases, with 11 bases left in between. CDR3: CASSRDRFSYEQYF. CDR3 sequence (DNA): TGTGCCAGCAGCCGAGACAGGTTCTCCTACGAGCAGTACTTC.

V usage is TRBV20-1 and J usage is TRBJ2-7, with D hard to call. V lost 3 bases, J lost 5 bases, and 17 bases lay in between. Per the germline V gene, CDR1 is DFQATT and CDR2 is SNEGSKA (reference sequence). The CDR3 runs 14 residues. The CDR3 is CSASNAGAVDEQYF. The CDR3 bases are TGCAGTGCTAGTAACGCCGGTGCAGTGGACGAGCAGTACTTC.

This clonotype was picked up many times. The chain recombines TRBV11-2 with TRBJ1-5; 7 bases fit TRBD1. V lost 4 bases and J lost 2; bases outside the gene matches: 5. The CDR3 contains 15 residues. Germline assignment: CDR1 SGHAT and CDR2 FQNNGV. The CDR3 sequence: CASSSTTGGNQPQHF. The CDR3 DNA is TGTGCCAGCAGCTCCACTACAGGGGGCAATCAGCCCCAGCATTTT.

The chain recombines TRBV7-2 with TRBJ1-5; D call uncertain. The germline CDR1 and CDR2 sequences are SGHTA and FQGNSA. V lost 2 bases, J lost 4 bases, and 9 bases lay in between. CDR3 length equals 14 residues. CDR3 sequence (DNA): TGTGCCAGCAGCTTAACCAACGGGAATCAGCCCCAGCATTTT. Translating gives CASSLTNGNQPQHF.